What follows are 28 T cell receptor beta chains derived from one specimen sequenced in a study of T cells after posttransplantation cyclophosphamide (dated by TCRdb to about 2016). The treatment or condition tag for this specimen amounts to: high-dose cyclophosphamide on days +3 and +4 as single-agent GVHD prophylaxis. Busulfan and fludarabine conditioning, a related or unrelated marrow graft, and cyclophosphamide on days +3 and +4 were given to PTCy patients. The method behind the library was the immunoSEQ multiplex PCR assay. TCRdb took this table from immuneACCESS and kept in-frame rearrangements with V and J called. Such tables lack part of the clones; where checked against another copy, unresolved V genes explain under half of the gap, and the rest is unexplained. This sample gives about 10,000 clones in total; roughly 85% of them show up just once. The ten biggest clones cover over 12% of the sample.

The sample was PBMCs, taken roughly 2,000 days after a stem cell transplant with posttransplant cyclophosphamide. The receptors were gathered from a female patient between 40 and 55 years old who received an allogeneic stem cell transplant from a related donor, was CMV-positive, and had no GVHD. Donor T cells from the graft may be present among the T cells after a transplant.

The genes are TRBV6-6 and TRBJ1-4, with D possibly matching TRBD1 (5 bases). The V gene lost 4 bases and the J gene lost 7 bases, with 13 bases spanning the gap. The V gene's germline CDR1 is MNHNY and CDR2 SVGAGI (reference sequence). The CDR3 has 14 amino acids. The CDR3 sequence is CASSLGQGGEKLFF. The CDR3 region has the DNA TGTGCCAGCAGTTTAGGGCAGGGCGGTGAAAAACTGTTTTTT.

The rearrangement uses TRBV5-4 and TRBJ2-1, with D perhaps TRBD1 (5 bases). V was trimmed by 1 base and J by 12 bases, leaving 17 bases between them. The germline V gene has CDR1 SGHNT and CDR2 YYREEE (reference sequence). The CDR3 totals 14 residues. CDR3 sequence reads: CASSLLSGGQGQFF. In nucleotides, the CDR3 is TGTGCCAGCAGCTTGTTGTCAGGTGGGCAGGGGCAGTTCTTC. Full variable domain (rest looked up from reference TRBV5-4 and TRBJ2-1): ETGVTQSPTHLIKTRGQQVTLRCSSQSGHNTVSWYQQALGQGPQFIFQYYREEENGRGNFPPRFSGLQFPNYSSELNVNALELDDSALYLCASSLLSGGQGQFFGPGTRLTVL.

In this sample, this clone turned up once. The identical CDR3 is also encoded by other nucleotide sequences in the sample. V and J are TRBV5-1 and TRBJ2-1, with D possibly TRBD2 on 6 matching bases. V was clipped by 0 bases and J by 5 bases, with 12 bases between them. Germline V gene lookup returns CDR1 SGHRS and CDR2 YFSETQ. There are 15 residues in the CDR3. The CDR3 loop is CASSLGGGSHNEQFF. The CDR3 DNA is TGCGCCAGCAGCTTGGGTGGGGGGTCGCACAATGAGCAGTTCTTC.

The chain is built from TRBV4-3 and TRBJ2-5, with 11 bases lining up with TRBD2. The germline V gene encodes CDR1 LGHNA and CDR2 YSLEER. Trimming cost V 0 bases and J 1 base; bases outside gene matches: 10. This CDR3 is built from 19 residues. CDR3 region: CASSQDSGRGIWGQETQYF. CDR3 nucleotide sequence: TGCGCCAGCAGCCAAGATAGCGGGAGGGGGATTTGGGGCCAAGAGACCCAGTACTTC.

This sequence joins TRBV19 and TRBJ2-2; no clear D. Trimming removed 3 bases at V and 3 bases at J, with 11 bases between. This CDR3 contains 15 residues. Germline V gene lookup returns CDR1 LNHDA and CDR2 SQIVND (reference sequence). The CDR3 bases are TGTGCCAGTAGTATTGTACAGAGATACACCGGGGAGCTGTTTTTT. Its protein is CASSIVQRYTGELFF.

The chain couples TRBV2 to TRBJ2-3; no reliable D call. The CDR3 has 11 amino acids. Per germline, CDR1 SNHLY and CDR2 FYNNEI. V was trimmed by 6 bases and J by 3 bases, leaving 4 bases between them. The CDR3 DNA sequence: TGTGCCAGCAGAGAGACAGATACGCAGTATTTT. Translating it yields CASRETDTQYF.

The V call is TRBV2, the J call TRBJ2-3, with TRBD1 matching 9 bases. CDR3 length: 15 residues. V trimming: 3 bases; J trimming: 4 bases; junction bases outside the gene matches: 5. Germline values: CDR1 SNHLY, CDR2 FYNNEI. CDR3 DNA: TGTGCCAGCAGTGAGGGACAGGGAATCGCAGATACGCAGTATTTT. This translates into CASSEGQGIADTQYF.

CDR3 coding DNA: TGTGCCAGTAGTATAGGAATTGGACTAGGGAGCTACGAGCAGTACTTC. It specifies CASSIGIGLGSYEQYF. The chain employs TRBV19 and TRBJ2-7; 7 bases agree with TRBD2. Germline V CDR1 and CDR2: LNHDA, SQIVND (reference sequence). The junction had 9 bases not matched to a gene; V was cut back by 1 base and J by 3 bases. The CDR3 is 16 residues long. Variable domain in full (rest from reference TRBV19 and TRBJ2-7): DGGITQSPKYLFRKEGQNVTLSCEQNLNHDAMYWYRQDPGQGLRLIYYSQIVNDFQKGDIAEGYSVSREKKESFPLTVTSAQKNPTAFYLCASSIGIGLGSYEQYFGPGTRLTVT.

The chain is built from TRBV9 and TRBJ1-4; TRBD1 aligns across 8 bases. The ends lost 0 bases at V and 2 bases at J; junction bases unmatched: 9. The CDR3 has 18 amino acids. CDR1 and CDR2 (germline): SGDLS, YYNGEE. DNA for the CDR3: TGTGCCAGCAGCGTAGCTACGGGGACAGGTTCTACTAATGAAAAACTGTTTTTT. The encoded protein is CASSVATGTGSTNEKLFF.

This rearrangement joins TRBV19 to TRBJ2-1; 11 bases map to TRBD1. V dropped 9 bases and J dropped 4; count of bases not matched to a gene: 8. The CDR3 sequence is 15 residues long. Germline CDR1 and CDR2: LNHDA and SQIVND (reference sequence). The CDR3 is CASCAGQGAYNEQFF. As DNA, the CDR3 is TGTGCCAGCTGCGCCGGACAGGGGGCTTACAATGAGCAGTTCTTC.

The chain uses TRBV12-2 and TRBJ2-7; the table names TRBD1, a call not compared with the DNA. TRBV12-2 is noted as a pseudogene. The CDR3 extends over 17 amino acids. The CDR3 loop is CASRFPHRDRVEYEQYF. The DNA for the CDR3 is TGTGCAAGTCGCTTCCCGCACCGGGACAGGGTAGAATACGAGCAGTACTTC.

The chain joins TRBV19 to TRBJ2-4; 11 bases fit TRBD1. The V segment lost 6 bases and the J segment 9 bases; nucleotides outside the gene matches: 10. Germline CDR1 and CDR2: LNHDA and SQIVND (reference sequence). This CDR3 comprises 15 residues. Here the CDR3 reads CASSGQGALYSIQYF. The DNA of the CDR3 is TGTGCCAGTAGCGGACAGGGGGCGCTATATAGCATTCAGTACTTC.

V gene TRBV6-6 combines with J gene TRBJ1-1; TRBD1 aligns across 9 bases. The V segment lost 10 bases and the J segment 0 bases; nucleotides outside the gene matches: 6. Per germline, CDR1 MNHNY and CDR2 SVGAGI (reference sequence). This CDR3 has 14 amino acids. The CDR3 reads CATSDRGMNTEAFF. Written as DNA, the CDR3 is TGTGCCACCTCAGACAGGGGGATGAACACTGAAGCTTTCTTT.

The CDR3 loop reads CASSSLPDTEAFF. The CDR3 region has the DNA TGTGCCAGCAGCTCTCTTCCGGACACTGAAGCTTTCTTT. This chain uses TRBV5-4 with TRBJ1-1; D not certain. Germline values: CDR1 SGHNT, CDR2 YYREEE (reference sequence). This CDR3 has 13 amino acids. Trimming took off 3 bases at V and 3 bases at J, with 9 bases between the two ends.

This clone was counted between two and nine times. V is TRBV7-9 and J is TRBJ2-5; D possibly corresponds to TRBD1 (6 bases). Trimming stripped 7 bases from V and 5 bases from J, with 17 bases between. The germline V gene encodes CDR1 SEHNR and CDR2 FQNEAQ (reference sequence). The CDR3 spans 14 residues. CDR3 DNA sequence: TGTGCCAGCACCCTAAGGGGGTTCCCCGAGACCCAGTACTTC. It codes for CASTLRGFPETQYF.

This clone was seen a single time. The gene calls are TRBV6-1 and TRBJ2-1; 11 bases fit TRBD2. CDR1 and CDR2 from the germline V gene are MNHNS and SASEGT. The CDR3 runs 14 residues. Trimming took 8 bases from V and 5 from J; bases not matched to a gene: 5. For the CDR3, the DNA is TGTGCCAGCCTCCTAGCGGGGGGTCACAATGAGCAGTTCTTC. Its translation: CASLLAGGHNEQFF.

The chain carries TRBV9 and TRBJ2-3; tentatively, D is TRBD2 (7 bases). V lost 2 bases, J lost 3 bases, and 16 bases lay in between. The CDR3 has 16 amino acids. The V gene's germline CDR1 is SGDLS and CDR2 YYNGEE. CDR3 sequence reads: CASSVMWGGFTDTQYF. CDR3 in DNA: TGTGCCAGCAGCGTTATGTGGGGGGGCTTTACAGATACGCAGTATTTT.

The J gene is TRBJ2-3, the V gene TRBV18; TRBD1 agrees at 7 bases. Trimming took 4 bases from V and 2 from J; bases not matched to a gene: 6. From germline, CDR1 is KGHSH and CDR2 LQKENI. The CDR3 loop spans 15 amino acids. The CDR3: CASSQDRVSTDTQYF. CDR3 DNA: TGTGCCAGCTCACAAGACAGGGTCTCCACAGATACGCAGTATTTT.

The V and J genes are TRBV4-3 and TRBJ2-1; 8 positions agree with TRBD1. The CDR3 has 15 residues. Per the germline V gene, CDR1 is LGHNA and CDR2 is YSLEER. With V trimmed by 4 bases and J by 10 bases, 12 bases remained unmatched. The CDR3 DNA is TGCGCCAGCAGCCGAGAAGCCGGGACAGGTATAGAGCAGTTCTTC. It translates to CASSREAGTGIEQFF.

This rearrangement joins TRBV7-8 to TRBJ1-1, with 7 bases matching TRBD1. The trim removed 5 bases at V and 1 base at J, leaving 4 bases unmatched. CDR1 and CDR2 (germline): SGHVS, FQNEAQ. The CDR3 is 14 amino acids. CDR3 region: CASSHRTGNTEAFF. In DNA, the CDR3 is TGTGCCAGCAGCCATAGGACAGGGAACACTGAAGCTTTCTTT.

This rearrangement joins TRBV28 to TRBJ2-3; D uncertain. Per the germline V gene, CDR1 is MDHEN and CDR2 is SYDVKM. The CDR3 is 16 amino acids. The ends were cut back, 1 base at V and 2 bases at J, with 13 bases in the middle. The CDR3 loop reads CASSLSRVSNTDTQYF. CDR3 in DNA: TGTGCCAGCAGTTTATCTCGGGTCTCAAACACAGATACGCAGTATTTT.

V usage is TRBV9 and J usage is TRBJ2-2, with 7 bases aligning to TRBD2. V gave up 1 base and J gave up 5 bases; unmatched junction bases: 5. The CDR3 length is 15 residues. Germline values: CDR1 SGDLS, CDR2 YYNGEE. The CDR3 DNA sequence: TGTGCCAGCAGCGTAATCGGACTAGGAACCGGGGAGCTGTTTTTT. As protein: CASSVIGLGTGELFF.

This clone was detected a few times. The rearrangement links TRBV29-1 to TRBJ1-1; 7 nucleotides match TRBD1. Trimming cost V 4 bases and J 11 bases; bases outside gene matches: 10. Germline lookup yields CDR1 SQVTM and CDR2 ANQGSEA. The CDR3 loop spans 12 amino acids. The CDR3 reads CSVAEGAPSAFF. The CDR3 coding sequence is TGCAGCGTTGCAGAGGGGGCTCCGTCCGCTTTCTTT.

The chain uses TRBV6-5 and TRBJ1-2, with D possibly matching TRBD1 (5 bases). This CDR3 region has 14 residues. V gave up 4 bases and J gave up 5 bases, with 14 bases separating them. CDR1 MNHEY and CDR2 SVGAGI come from the germline V gene. The CDR3 loop reads CASSSPGAGYGYTF. DNA for the CDR3: TGTGCCAGCAGTTCCCCCGGGGCGGGATATGGCTACACCTTC.

The rearrangement joins TRBV6-1 to TRBJ2-7; a weak D match, TRBD1 (5 bases). Looked up from germline, CDR1 is MNHNS and CDR2 is SASEGT. V lost 2 bases, J lost 2 bases, and 7 bases lay in between. The length of the CDR3 is 13 residues. The CDR3 here is CASSERQTYEQYF. CDR3 nucleotide sequence: TGTGCCAGCAGTGAACGACAGACCTACGAGCAGTACTTC.

This chain uses TRBV27 with TRBJ1-1, with D possibly being TRBD1 (6 bases). With 1 base removed from V and 0 bases from J, the gap between germline ends came to 6 bases. The CDR3 contains 14 residues. Germline values: CDR1 MNHEY, CDR2 SMNVEV (reference sequence). CDR3: CASSLWGLNTEAFF. In DNA form, the CDR3 reads TGTGCCAGCAGTTTATGGGGGCTGAACACTGAAGCTTTCTTT.

The chain carries TRBV7-8 and TRBJ1-1, with TRBD1 identical over 7 bases. Looked up from germline, CDR1 is SGHVS and CDR2 is FQNEAQ. The CDR3 is made up of 14 amino acids. V gave up 5 bases and J gave up 3 bases; unmatched junction bases: 6. CDR3 coding DNA: TGTGCCAGCAGCCCCGCAGGGGGACACACTGAAGCTTTCTTT. This encodes CASSPAGGHTEAFF.

CDR3 sequence: CASSSDYQETQYF. As DNA, the CDR3 is TGTGCCAGCAGTTCGGACTATCAAGAGACCCAGTACTTC. This rearrangement joins TRBV5-6 to TRBJ2-5, with D possibly TRBD2 on 6 matching bases. The V end lost 5 bases, the J end lost 2 bases, and 10 bases lay between the germline ends. The germline gives CDR1 SGHDT, CDR2 YYEEEE. The CDR3 contains 13 residues.